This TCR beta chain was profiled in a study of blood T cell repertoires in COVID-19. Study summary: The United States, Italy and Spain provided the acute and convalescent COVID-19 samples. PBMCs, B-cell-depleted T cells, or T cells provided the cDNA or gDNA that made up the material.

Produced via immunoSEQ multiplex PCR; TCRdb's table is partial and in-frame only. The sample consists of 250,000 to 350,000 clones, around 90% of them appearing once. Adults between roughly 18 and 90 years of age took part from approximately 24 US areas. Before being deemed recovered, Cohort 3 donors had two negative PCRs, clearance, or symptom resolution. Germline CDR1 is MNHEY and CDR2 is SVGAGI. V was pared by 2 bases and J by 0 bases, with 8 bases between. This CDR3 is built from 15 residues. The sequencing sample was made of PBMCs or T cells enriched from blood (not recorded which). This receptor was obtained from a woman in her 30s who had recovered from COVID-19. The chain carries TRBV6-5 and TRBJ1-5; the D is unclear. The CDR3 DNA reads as TGTGCCAGCAGTTACGTGGCAGGTAGCAATCAGCCCCAGCATTTT. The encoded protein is CASSYVAGSNQPQHF.